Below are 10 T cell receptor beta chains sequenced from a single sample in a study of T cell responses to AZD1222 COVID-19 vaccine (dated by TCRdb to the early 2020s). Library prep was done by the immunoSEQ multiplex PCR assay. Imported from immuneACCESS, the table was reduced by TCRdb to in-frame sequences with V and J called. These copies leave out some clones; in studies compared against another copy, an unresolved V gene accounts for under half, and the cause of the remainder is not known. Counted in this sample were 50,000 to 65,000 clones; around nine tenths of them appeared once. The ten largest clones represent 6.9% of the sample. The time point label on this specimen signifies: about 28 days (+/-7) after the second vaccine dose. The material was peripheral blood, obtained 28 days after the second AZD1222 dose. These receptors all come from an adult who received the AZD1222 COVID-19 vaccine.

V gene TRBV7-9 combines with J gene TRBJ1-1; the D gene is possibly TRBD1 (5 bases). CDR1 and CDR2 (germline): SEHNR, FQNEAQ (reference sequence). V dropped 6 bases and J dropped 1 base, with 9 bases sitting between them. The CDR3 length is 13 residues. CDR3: CASSYQGNTEAFF. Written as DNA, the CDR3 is TGTGCCAGCAGTTATCAGGGGAACACTGAAGCTTTCTTT.

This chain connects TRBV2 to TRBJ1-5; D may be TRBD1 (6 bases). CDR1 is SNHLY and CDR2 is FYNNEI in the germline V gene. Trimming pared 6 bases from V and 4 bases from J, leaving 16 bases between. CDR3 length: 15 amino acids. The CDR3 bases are TGTGCCAGCAGGGCACAGGGAGGCAGGAATCAGCCCCAGCATTTT. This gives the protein CASRAQGGRNQPQHF.

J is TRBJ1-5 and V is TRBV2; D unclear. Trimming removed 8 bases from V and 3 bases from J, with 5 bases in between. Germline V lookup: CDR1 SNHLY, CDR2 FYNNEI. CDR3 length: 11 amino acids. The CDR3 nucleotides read TGTGCCAGCGGACCCAATCAGCCCCAGCATTTT. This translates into CASGPNQPQHF.

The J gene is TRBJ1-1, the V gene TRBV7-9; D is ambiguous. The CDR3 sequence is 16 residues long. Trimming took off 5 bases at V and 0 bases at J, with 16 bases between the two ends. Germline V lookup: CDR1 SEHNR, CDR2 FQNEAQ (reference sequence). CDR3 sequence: CASSPRSIHMNTEAFF. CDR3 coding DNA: TGTGCCAGCAGCCCTCGTTCTATTCACATGAACACTGAAGCTTTCTTT.

CDR3 in DNA: TGCGCCAGCAGCCAGGAACAGGGTCTCCTCCACTTT. It specifies CASSQEQGLLHF. The V call is TRBV4-1, the J call TRBJ1-6, with D possibly matching TRBD1 (6 bases). With 3 bases removed from V and 15 bases from J, the gap between germline ends came to 12 bases. Germline values: CDR1 MGHRA, CDR2 YSYEKL. This CDR3 comprises 12 residues.

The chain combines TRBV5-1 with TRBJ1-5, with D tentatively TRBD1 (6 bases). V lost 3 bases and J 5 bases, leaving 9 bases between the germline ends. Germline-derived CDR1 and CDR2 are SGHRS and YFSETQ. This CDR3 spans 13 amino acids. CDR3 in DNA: TGCGCCAGCAGCTGGTCAGGGGATCAGCCCCAGCATTTT. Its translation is CASSWSGDQPQHF.

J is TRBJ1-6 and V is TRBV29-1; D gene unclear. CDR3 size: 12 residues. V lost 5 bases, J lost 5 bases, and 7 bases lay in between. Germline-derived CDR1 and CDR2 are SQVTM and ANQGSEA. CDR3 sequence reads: CSVTIDNSPLHF. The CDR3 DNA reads TGCAGCGTTACCATAGATAATTCACCCCTCCACTTT.

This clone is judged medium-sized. CDR3 in amino acids: CASSFSQVSYEQYF. The CDR3 DNA follows: TGTGCCAGCAGCTTCTCACAGGTCTCCTACGAGCAGTACTTC. This sequence joins TRBV7-2 and TRBJ2-7; possibly TRBD1 for D (5 bases). The germline V gene encodes CDR1 SGHTA and CDR2 FQGNSA. This CDR3 contains 14 residues. V was pared by 3 bases and J by 0 bases, with 9 bases between.

CDR3: CASRHSQAHTIYF. The CDR3 DNA sequence: TGTGCCAGTAGGCATTCACAGGCGCACACCATATATTTT. J is TRBJ1-3 and V is TRBV19, with D possibly matching TRBD1 (5 bases). V was shortened by 6 bases and J by 8 bases, with 14 bases between the two germline ends. The CDR3 totals 13 residues. Germline values: CDR1 LNHDA, CDR2 SQIVND (reference sequence).

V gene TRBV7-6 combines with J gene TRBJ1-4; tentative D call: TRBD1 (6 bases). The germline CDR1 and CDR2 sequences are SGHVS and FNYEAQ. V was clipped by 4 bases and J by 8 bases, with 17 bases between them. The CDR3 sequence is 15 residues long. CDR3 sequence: CASSSGGGAREKLFF. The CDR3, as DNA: TGTGCCAGCAGCTCAGGAGGGGGGGCGCGGGAAAAACTGTTTTTT.